The present T cell receptor beta chain was sequenced within a study of neoadjuvant nivolumab and ipilimumab in lung cancer. Notes on the study in general: Pretherapy blood TCR richness correlated positively with resected tumor richness. TCR richness and clonality were higher in tumors than adjacent uninvolved lung. TCR clonality did not significantly correlate with pathologic tumor regression.

Sequencing was performed with immunoSEQ multiplex PCR; in TCRdb, only in-frame clones are kept and a portion is missing. The table shows tens of thousands of clones, with around nine tenths occurring only once. This clone is medium-sized (0.01 to 0.1%). The antigen is unknown. This clonotype was sampled from an adult with non-small cell lung cancer. Sample: peripheral blood, taken after neoadjuvant nivolumab, alone or with ipilimumab, at or shortly before surgery.

The CDR3 DNA reads TGTGCCAGCAGGGCCGGTACAGGTTACACTGAAGCTTTCTTT. It is translated as CASRAGTGYTEAFF. The chain uses TRBV2 and TRBJ1-1; D perhaps matches TRBD1 (5 bases). This CDR3 has 14 amino acids. V was clipped by 6 bases and J by 3 bases, with 14 bases between them. Germline V CDR1 and CDR2: SNHLY, FYNNEI.